This T cell receptor (beta chain) emerged from a study of blood T cell repertoires in COVID-19. Overall study: The United States, Italy and Spain were the sources of the acute and convalescent COVID-19 samples. T cells, B-cell-depleted T cells, or PBMCs provided the cDNA or gDNA that served as material.

CDR3 length: 13 amino acids. Germline V CDR1 and CDR2: SGHTA, FQGNSA. Between the trimmed V and J ends, which lost 6 bases and 7 bases, there was a span of 15 bases. The assay was immunoSEQ multiplex PCR, and TCRdb's table has in-frame clones only and misses some. The profile shows some 250,000 clones, about 83% of them singletons. Sequencing was performed on peripheral blood. The chain couples TRBV7-2 to TRBJ1-2, with a possible D match to TRBD1 (5 bases). This receptor was identified in a man older than 75 with acute or convalescent COVID-19. The CDR3 loop is CASSRQGAAGYTF. The CDR3 region has the DNA TGTGCCAGCAGTCGGCAAGGGGCGGCTGGCTACACCTTC. Full variable domain (remainder filled in from reference TRBV7-2 and TRBJ1-2): GAGVSQSPSNKVTEKGKDVELRCDPISGHTALYWYRQSLGQGLEFLIYFQGNSAPDKSGLPSDRFSAERTGGSVSTLTIQRTQQEDSAVYLCASSRQGAAGYTFGSGTRLTVV.